A single sample gave rise to the 26 T cell receptor beta chains below, sequenced in a study of blood T cell repertoires in COVID-19. Sequencing used immunoSEQ multiplex PCR; TCRdb keeps in-frame clones, though not all of them. The sample yields about 150,000 clones, about 85% seen once. Sample: PBMCs or T cells enriched from blood (not recorded which). The source is a woman in her forties or fifties who had recovered from COVID-19.

The gene calls are TRBV19 and TRBJ2-3; D ambiguous. V lost 4 bases, J lost 0 bases, and 14 bases lay in between. This CDR3 comprises 16 residues. Germline V CDR1 and CDR2: LNHDA, SQIVND (reference sequence). CDR3 coding DNA: TGTGCCAGTAGTAACCGAGGCCTTTCAAGCACAGATACGCAGTATTTT. Amino acids: CASSNRGLSSTDTQYF. Combining the CDR3 with reference TRBV19 and TRBJ2-3 gives the whole variable domain DGGITQSPKYLFRKEGQNVTLSCEQNLNHDAMYWYRQDPGQGLRLIYYSQIVNDFQKGDIAEGYSVSREKKESFPLTVTSAQKNPTAFYLCASSNRGLSSTDTQYFGPGTRLTVL.

J is TRBJ2-3 and V is TRBV15, with D possibly TRBD1 on 6 matching bases. The length of the CDR3 is 13 residues. The V and J ends lost 11 bases and 1 base respectively, with 13 bases between them. Germline CDR1 LNHNV, CDR2 YYDKDF (reference sequence). CDR3 loop: CALSDSRTDTQYF. The CDR3 coding sequence is TGTGCCCTCTCGGACAGCCGCACAGATACGCAGTATTTT.

The rearrangement joins TRBV29-1 to TRBJ1-1, with TRBD1 as a possible D gene (5 bases). The V gene's germline CDR1 is SQVTM and CDR2 ANQGSEA. V lost 3 bases to trimming and J lost 2 bases, with 10 bases between them. The CDR3 sequence is 13 residues long. The DNA of the CDR3 is TGCAGCGTTGAGGGGGGTTCCAACACTGAAGCTTTCTTT. This encodes CSVEGGSNTEAFF.

The V and J genes are TRBV6-5 and TRBJ1-4; unclear D gene. V was shortened by 6 bases and J by 12 bases, with 23 bases between the two germline ends. This CDR3 has 15 amino acids. Germline lookup yields CDR1 MNHEY and CDR2 SVGAGI. In DNA, the CDR3 is TGTGCCAGCAGCCCCAGTCCTCCGAGGCGTGCGGAACTGTTTTTT. Translated, it gives CASSPSPPRRAELFF.

The chain joins TRBV28 to TRBJ1-2, with no clear D. Looked up from germline, CDR1 is MDHEN and CDR2 is SYDVKM. Between the trimmed V and J ends, which lost 3 bases and 5 bases, there was a span of 10 bases. This CDR3 spans 13 amino acids. The DNA for the CDR3 is TGTGCCAGCAGTTTTGGAGGGAGGTATGGCTACACCTTC. This gives the protein CASSFGGRYGYTF.

The rearrangement links TRBV2 to TRBJ2-6, with TRBD1 identical over 7 bases. The CDR3 sequence is 15 residues long. CDR1 is SNHLY, CDR2 FYNNEI, per germline. Trimming at V came to 5 bases and at J to 2 bases, leaving 3 bases not matched to a gene. CDR3 region: CASSLQGTGANVLTF. The CDR3 coding sequence is TGTGCCAGCAGTCTACAGGGGACTGGGGCCAACGTCCTGACTTTC.

With regard to this clone: One end of the junction varies from germline; a read error may be responsible. This chain joins TRBV12-3 or TRBV12-4 and TRBJ1-3; the D is unclear. CDR3 length: 11 residues. CDR3 protein: CASSRGGLTDF. CDR3 in DNA: TGTGCCAGTTCTCGGGGAGGACTTACCGATTTT.

The chain uses TRBV29-1 and TRBJ1-5, with D perhaps matching TRBD1 (5 bases). The CDR3 has 13 amino acids. The germline gives CDR1 SQVTM, CDR2 ANQGSEA. Between the trimmed V and J ends, which lost 4 bases and 3 bases, there was a span of 10 bases. CDR3 DNA: TGCAGCGTTGCGGGGGATATCAATCAGCCCCAGCATTTT. Translation gives CSVAGDINQPQHF.

V gene TRBV28 combines with J gene TRBJ1-2; D unclear. Germline lookup yields CDR1 MDHEN and CDR2 SYDVKM. The CDR3 is made up of 14 amino acids. V was shortened by 8 bases and J by 6 bases, with 19 bases between the two germline ends. CDR3 sequence: CASGLYREPNGYTF. Here the CDR3 DNA reads TGTGCCAGCGGCCTTTACCGGGAACCTAATGGCTACACCTTC.

The chain couples TRBV24-1 to TRBJ2-3; 11 nucleotides match TRBD2. There are 15 residues in the CDR3. CDR1 KGHDR and CDR2 SFDVKD come from the germline V gene. Trimming took 4 bases from V and 7 from J; bases not matched to a gene: 6. The CDR3 nucleotides read TGTGCCACCAGTGACTGGACTAGCGGGCTGAATACGCAGTATTTT. This gives the protein CATSDWTSGLNTQYF.

This chain joins TRBV7-9 and TRBJ2-7, with a tentative D call TRBD2 (5 bases). From germline, CDR1 is SEHNR and CDR2 FQNEAQ (reference sequence). The V end was cut by 6 bases, the J end by 2 bases, with 11 bases between. The CDR3 is 13 amino acids. The CDR3 DNA is TGTGCCAGCAGTCGGAGCGGAACCTACGAGCAGTACTTC. Translated, it gives CASSRSGTYEQYF.

This chain links TRBV27 with TRBJ2-2; TRBD2 agrees at 14 bases. CDR1 is MNHEY, CDR2 SMNVEV, per germline (reference sequence). The CDR3 is 17 amino acids. V dropped 5 bases and J dropped 7; count of bases not matched to a gene: 9. The CDR3 protein is CASSLNPGTSGGGELFF. The CDR3 DNA sequence: TGTGCCAGCAGTCTCAACCCCGGGACTAGCGGGGGCGGGGAGCTGTTTTTT.

The CDR3 sequence is CASSQDRGEANEKLFF. As DNA, the CDR3 is TGCGCCAGCAGCCAAGATCGAGGGGAGGCTAATGAAAAACTGTTTTTT. The chain employs TRBV4-3 and TRBJ1-4, with D possibly matching TRBD1 (5 bases). Trimming removed 0 bases at V and 3 bases at J, with 11 bases between. This CDR3 spans 16 amino acids. The germline V gene has CDR1 LGHNA and CDR2 YSLEER.

The chain recombines TRBV6-5 with TRBJ2-5; TRBD1 matches 8 bases. V lost 1 base to trimming and J lost 6 bases; unmatched junction nucleotides: 7. In germline, CDR1 is MNHEY, CDR2 SVGAGI. The CDR3 runs to 15 residues. CDR3: CASSYLPGQDKTQYF. CDR3 nucleotides: TGTGCCAGCAGTTACTTGCCGGGACAGGACAAGACCCAGTACTTC.

The gene calls are TRBV19 and TRBJ1-1, with D perhaps matching TRBD1 (5 bases). The V gene's germline CDR1 is LNHDA and CDR2 SQIVND (reference sequence). The ends were cut back, 8 bases at V and 0 bases at J, with 22 bases in the middle. The CDR3 contains 17 residues. The CDR3 protein is CASFGRFSGGMNTEAFF. The CDR3 coding sequence is TGTGCCAGTTTTGGGAGGTTTTCCGGGGGGATGAACACTGAAGCTTTCTTT. The whole variable domain, remainder taken from reference TRBV19 and TRBJ1-1, is DGGITQSPKYLFRKEGQNVTLSCEQNLNHDAMYWYRQDPGQGLRLIYYSQIVNDFQKGDIAEGYSVSREKKESFPLTVTSAQKNPTAFYLCASFGRFSGGMNTEAFFGQGTRLTVV.

The J gene is TRBJ1-5, the V gene TRBV28, with 7 bases fitting TRBD1. The CDR3 spans 15 residues. The V gene's germline CDR1 is MDHEN and CDR2 SYDVKM. Trimming at V came to 5 bases and at J to 1 base, leaving 5 bases not matched to a gene. CDR3 protein: CASSIGQVSNQPQHF. The CDR3 nucleotides are TGTGCCAGCAGTATCGGACAGGTCAGCAATCAGCCCCAGCATTTT.

The gene calls are TRBV7-9 and TRBJ2-7; unclear D gene. CDR1 and CDR2 (germline): SEHNR, FQNEAQ (reference sequence). Trimming shortened V by 3 bases and J by 3 bases, and 18 bases separated the two germline ends. CDR3 length: 16 amino acids. CDR3 sequence reads: CASSFKHPQTLYEQYF. The CDR3 nucleotides read TGTGCCAGCAGCTTCAAACACCCCCAAACCCTCTACGAGCAGTACTTC. Based on the CDR3 plus reference TRBV7-9 and TRBJ2-7, the full variable domain is DTGVSQNPRHKITKRGQNVTFRCDPISEHNRLYWYRQTLGQGPEFLTYFQNEAQLEKSRLLSDRFSAERPKGSFSTLEIQRTEQGDSAMYLCASSFKHPQTLYEQYFGPGTRLTVT.

V gene TRBV5-4 combines with J gene TRBJ2-7; 7 bases line up with TRBD1. This CDR3 comprises 16 residues. The V and J ends lost 0 bases and 2 bases, in that order; junction bases with no gene match: 8. Per germline, CDR1 SGHNT and CDR2 YYREEE (reference sequence). The CDR3 protein is CASSLVSGTVAYEQYF. CDR3 sequence (DNA): TGTGCCAGCAGCTTGGTATCTGGGACAGTGGCCTACGAGCAGTACTTC.

This chain uses TRBV28 with TRBJ2-2; D gene unclear. The ends were cut back, 5 bases at V and 9 bases at J, with 16 bases in the middle. The CDR3 is made up of 14 amino acids. From germline, CDR1 is MDHEN and CDR2 SYDVKM. The CDR3 sequence: CASSTNLQFWELFF. CDR3 DNA: TGTGCCAGCAGTACCAACTTACAGTTCTGGGAGCTGTTTTTT.

This chain joins TRBV5-1 and TRBJ1-4; D is possibly TRBD1 (5 bases). Germline assignment: CDR1 SGHRS and CDR2 YFSETQ. This CDR3 is 15 amino acids long. Trimming took 0 bases from V and 8 from J, leaving 14 bases between them. The CDR3 bases are TGCGCCAGCAGCTTGGTCGCCAGGGAAGGGGAAAAACTGTTTTTT. The encoded protein is CASSLVAREGEKLFF.

This clone showed up just a few times. The V call is TRBV2, the J call TRBJ2-1; 10 bases are a match to TRBD2. The CDR3 runs to 14 residues. With 3 bases clipped from V and 8 bases from J, the junction kept 4 bases outside the gene matches. Germline-derived CDR1 and CDR2 are SNHLY and FYNNEI. CDR3 in amino acids: CASSESGGDHEQFF. The CDR3, as DNA: TGTGCCAGCAGTGAGAGCGGGGGGGACCATGAGCAGTTCTTC.

With regard to this clone: Other nucleotide sequences in the sample specify the same CDR3. J is TRBJ1-5 and V is TRBV3-1 (or the pseudogene TRBV3-2); D perhaps matches TRBD1 (6 bases). The CDR3 has 13 amino acids. Trimming removed 0 bases from V and 6 bases from J, with 6 bases in between. Germline V gene data show CDR1 as LGHDT and CDR2 as YNNKEL (reference sequence). This CDR3 reads CASSQEGGQPQHF. As DNA, the CDR3 is TGTGCCAGCAGCCAAGAAGGGGGTCAGCCCCAGCATTTT.

The chain recombines TRBV5-1 with TRBJ1-2; a possible D gene is TRBD1 (5 bases). The CDR3 is made up of 15 amino acids. CDR1 SGHRS and CDR2 YFSETQ come from the germline V gene. V lost 4 bases and J lost 7, with 20 bases in between. DNA of the CDR3: TGCGCCAGCAGCATCTCGACAGTCGACCGGCCTGGCTACACCTTC. Its protein product is CASSISTVDRPGYTF.

This chain uses TRBV7-8 with TRBJ2-7; possible D gene TRBD2, 5 bases. The CDR3 covers 13 residues. Germline V lookup: CDR1 SGHVS, CDR2 FQNEAQ. V was pared by 1 base and J by 4 bases, with 8 bases between. The CDR3 nucleotides are TGTGCCAGCAGCTTAGAAGGAGGATACGAGCAGTACTTC. Protein product: CASSLEGGYEQYF.

The table lists this clone with a count of one. An end of the junction does not agree with germline; a read error may underlie this. The CDR3 sequence is CASSRKQGEGSTIYF. CDR3 bases: TGTGCCAGTAGTAGGAAACAGGGTGAAGGAAGCACCATATATTTT. V is TRBV19 and J is TRBJ1-3; D possibly corresponds to TRBD1 (6 bases). Germline V lookup: CDR1 LNHDA, CDR2 SQIVND (reference sequence). The CDR3 has 15 residues.

The CDR3 DNA follows: TGTGCCAGCAGTGAAGGGACAGAGAATCAGCCCCAGCATTTT. Translated: CASSEGTENQPQHF. The J gene is TRBJ1-5, the V gene TRBV6-1; a possible D gene is TRBD1 (6 bases). V dropped 1 base and J dropped 4 bases, with 8 bases sitting between them. The CDR3 runs 14 residues. Per germline, CDR1 MNHNS and CDR2 SASEGT.